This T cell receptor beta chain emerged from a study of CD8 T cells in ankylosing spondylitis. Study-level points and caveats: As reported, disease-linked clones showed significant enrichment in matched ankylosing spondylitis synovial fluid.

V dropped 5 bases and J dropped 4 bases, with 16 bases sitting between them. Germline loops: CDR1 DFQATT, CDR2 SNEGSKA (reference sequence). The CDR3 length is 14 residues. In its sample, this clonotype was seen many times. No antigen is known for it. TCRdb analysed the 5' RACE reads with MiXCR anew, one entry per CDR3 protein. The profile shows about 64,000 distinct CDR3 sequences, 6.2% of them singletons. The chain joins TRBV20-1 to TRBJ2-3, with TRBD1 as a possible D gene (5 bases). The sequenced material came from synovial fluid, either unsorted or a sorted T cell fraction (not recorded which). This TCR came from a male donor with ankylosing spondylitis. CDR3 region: CSAPPGANPDTQYF. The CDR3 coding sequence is TGCAGTGCTCCCCCTGGGGCGAATCCAGATACGCAGTATTTT.